Below, 28 T cell receptor beta chains from the same sample are listed, as sequenced in a study of CD8 T cells in ankylosing spondylitis. Via MiXCR, TCRdb re-called the 5' RACE reads, giving one row per CDR3 protein. The sample includes roughly 64,000 distinct CDR3 sequences, 6.2% of them seen just once. The sequencing input was synovial fluid, either unsorted or a sorted T cell fraction (not recorded which). The receptors were gathered from a male donor with ankylosing spondylitis.

A few counts support this clonotype. V and J are TRBV20-1 and TRBJ1-2; 7 nucleotides align to TRBD1. The trim removed 4 bases at V and 2 bases at J, leaving 4 bases unmatched. Germline CDR1 DFQATT, CDR2 SNEGSKA (reference sequence). The CDR3 is 13 amino acids. The CDR3 nucleotides are TGCAGTGCTAACTGGGACAGAAACTATGGCTACACCTTC. This sequence encodes CSANWDRNYGYTF.

There are many counts of this clonotype. The J gene is TRBJ2-7, the V gene TRBV9; TRBD2 agrees at 7 bases. Germline loops: CDR1 SGDLS, CDR2 YYNGEE. The CDR3 is made up of 15 amino acids. The junction had 4 bases not matched to a gene; V was cut back by 0 bases and J by 1 base. CDR3 residues: CASSVGGGESYEQYF. CDR3 DNA sequence: TGTGCCAGCAGCGTAGGGGGGGGGGAATCCTACGAGCAGTACTTC.

V gene TRBV7-9 combines with J gene TRBJ2-1; perhaps TRBD2 as D (6 bases). Germline CDR1 SEHNR, CDR2 FQNEAQ (reference sequence). V lost 3 bases and J 8 bases, leaving 17 bases between the germline ends. The length of the CDR3 is 15 residues. CDR3 DNA: TGTGCCAGCAGCTTTGTGAGCGGAGGGAGGTATGAGCAGTTCTTC. Its protein product is CASSFVSGGRYEQFF.

The rearrangement links TRBV7-8 to TRBJ2-3; D tentatively fits TRBD1 or TRBD2 (9 bases each). Germline loops: CDR1 SGHVS, CDR2 FQNEAQ. The V end was cut by 5 bases, the J end by 5 bases, with 29 bases between. The CDR3 is 19 residues long. The DNA of the CDR3 is TGTGCCAGCAGCCCAAGCACAGGGGGCGCGGGAGGGCCTCGAGATACGCAGTATTTT. It yields the protein CASSPSTGGAGGPRDTQYF.

This clonotype was seen many times. The chain links TRBV7-9 to TRBJ2-6, with a possible D match to TRBD1 (5 bases). CDR1 is SEHNR and CDR2 is FQNEAQ in the germline V gene (reference sequence). V lost 5 bases, J lost 0 bases, and 11 bases lay in between. The CDR3 runs to 16 residues. The CDR3 nucleotides read TGTGCCAGCAGCCCAAGACAGTACTCTGGGGCCAACGTCCTGACTTTC. This sequence encodes CASSPRQYSGANVLTF.

This clonotype showed up just a few times. This chain connects TRBV4-2 to TRBJ2-7, with D unclear. Trimming left V 4 bases short and J 3 bases short, with 13 bases between. The CDR3 consists of 14 residues. Germline V CDR1 and CDR2: LGHNA, YNFKEQ. The CDR3 sequence is CASSPTGSGYEQYF. CDR3 nucleotide sequence: TGTGCCAGCAGCCCCACCGGCTCCGGCTACGAGCAGTACTTC.

This clonotype was seen a few times. The gene calls are TRBV11-3 and TRBJ2-3; 11 nucleotides line up with TRBD2. The CDR3 extends over 15 amino acids. CDR1 and CDR2 (germline): SGHNT, YENEEA. V lost 1 base, J lost 5 bases, and 2 bases stayed unmatched. CDR3 sequence reads: CASSLVAGGGDTQYF. The CDR3 DNA sequence: TGTGCCAGCAGCTTAGTAGCGGGAGGGGGAGATACGCAGTATTTT.

This clonotype was observed a few times. The J gene is TRBJ1-2, the V gene TRBV28; D is possibly TRBD1 (5 bases). This CDR3 comprises 15 residues. Trimming stripped 5 bases from V and 2 bases from J, with 15 bases between. From germline, CDR1 is MDHEN and CDR2 SYDVKM. CDR3 in DNA: TGTGCCAGCAGTCTCCAGGGCGCAGTAAACTATGGCTACACCTTC. It yields the protein CASSLQGAVNYGYTF.

In this sample, this clonotype turned up many times. The gene calls are TRBV20-1 and TRBJ2-5, with TRBD1 matching 7 bases. From germline, CDR1 is DFQATT and CDR2 SNEGSKA (reference sequence). V lost 5 bases and J lost 4; bases outside the gene matches: 7. This CDR3 is built from 13 residues. Written as DNA, the CDR3 is TGCAGTGCTGCCGACAGGGCCGGAGAGACCCAGTACTTC. It codes for CSAADRAGETQYF.

This clonotype was seen more than once but under ten times. The CDR3 loop reads CASSLLADSNEQFF. For the CDR3, the DNA is TGTGCCAGCAGTTTATTAGCGGACTCCAATGAGCAGTTCTTC. The chain links TRBV12-3 or TRBV12-4 to TRBJ2-1; TRBD2 is a possible D gene (6 bases). The V end lost 2 bases, the J end lost 6 bases, and 11 bases lay between the germline ends. The length of the CDR3 is 14 residues.

This clonotype has more than one count but fewer than ten. The genes are TRBV18 and TRBJ1-1, with a weak D call TRBD1 (6 bases). V lost 3 bases and J lost 1, with 9 bases in between. Germline CDR1 and CDR2: KGHSH and LQKENI. This CDR3 is 14 amino acids long. As DNA, the CDR3 is TGTGCCAGCTCACCGACAGGAGAGAACACTGAAGCTTTCTTT. Translation gives CASSPTGENTEAFF.

This clonotype was picked up many times. This chain links TRBV30 with TRBJ2-5, with D unclear. Germline V gene data show CDR1 as GTSNPN and CDR2 as SVGIG (reference sequence). CDR3 length equals 13 residues. V lost 2 bases and J 5 bases, leaving 12 bases between the germline ends. CDR3 in DNA: TGTGCCTGGAGTACATCCCTGGGGGAGACCCAGTACTTC. It encodes CAWSTSLGETQYF.

This sequence joins TRBV5-6 and TRBJ1-5; 7 bases fit TRBD1. The CDR3 runs to 17 residues. Looked up from germline, CDR1 is SGHDT and CDR2 is YYEEEE. V lost 2 bases and J lost 4; bases outside the gene matches: 12. This CDR3 reads CASSFWRDRRQNQPQHF. For the CDR3, the DNA is TGTGCCAGCAGCTTTTGGAGGGACAGAAGACAAAATCAGCCCCAGCATTTT.

The chain is built from TRBV12-3 or TRBV12-4 and TRBJ2-7; 12 bases are a match to TRBD2. The CDR3 length is 16 residues. Trimming removed 5 bases from V and 6 bases from J; junction bases left unmatched: 11. CDR3 in amino acids: CASSGRTSGMAVEQYF. The CDR3 DNA reads TGTGCCAGCAGTGGGCGGACTAGCGGGATGGCCGTCGAGCAGTACTTC.

This clonotype was seen ten or more times. The chain's CDR3 is CASTANTDTQYF. The CDR3 DNA sequence: TGTGCCAGCACCGCGAACACAGATACGCAGTATTTT. The V call is TRBV12-3 or TRBV12-4, the J call TRBJ2-3; D unresolved. The CDR3 extends over 12 amino acids. V was clipped by 7 bases and J by 2 bases, with 7 bases between them.

In its sample, this clonotype is medium-sized (0.01 to 0.1%). The V and J genes are TRBV10-3 and TRBJ2-1; the match to TRBD2 covers 11 bases. This CDR3 has 15 amino acids. The germline gives CDR1 ENHRY, CDR2 SYGVKD. V dropped 3 bases and J dropped 5; count of bases not matched to a gene: 3. The CDR3 loop reads CAISDGTSGNNEQFF. The CDR3 DNA sequence: TGTGCCATCAGTGACGGGACTAGCGGAAACAATGAGCAGTTCTTC.

This clonotype has a count of ten or more. This chain links TRBV28 with TRBJ1-2; tentatively, D is TRBD1 (5 bases). The CDR3 loop spans 12 amino acids. In germline, CDR1 is MDHEN, CDR2 SYDVKM. The V and J ends lost 6 bases and 4 bases respectively, with 9 bases between them. The CDR3: CASRAGGYGYTF. The CDR3 DNA reads TGTGCCAGCAGGGCGGGGGGCTATGGCTACACCTTC.

This clonotype was detected ten times or more. The chain is built from TRBV20-1 and TRBJ2-1, with 16 bases aligning to TRBD2. From germline, CDR1 is DFQATT and CDR2 SNEGSKA (reference sequence). The CDR3 covers 17 residues. Losses at the gene ends were 2 bases for V and 7 bases for J; bases not matched to a gene: 8. CDR3 protein: CSARSGLAGGALNEQFF. The CDR3 DNA reads as TGCAGTGCTAGATCGGGACTAGCGGGAGGGGCCTTGAATGAGCAGTTCTTC.

A note on this clonotype: Compared with germline, one end of the junction differs, possibly owing to a read error. The chain carries TRBV7-7 and TRBJ2-1; either TRBD1 or TRBD2 may supply D (6 bases each). The CDR3 has 15 residues. In germline, CDR1 is SSHAT, CDR2 FNYEAQ (reference sequence). In DNA, the CDR3 is TGTGCTAGCAGCTTTGGTGAAGGGGGGTACAATGAGCAGTTCTTC. This gives the protein CASSFGEGGYNEQFF.

This clonotype was seen more than once but under ten times. CDR3 loop: CASRVGVTTEAFF. CDR3 DNA sequence: TGTGCCAGCAGGGTAGGGGTAACAACTGAAGCTTTCTTT. The rearrangement uses TRBV28 and TRBJ1-1, with TRBD1 as a possible D gene (5 bases). With 6 bases removed from V and 5 bases from J, the gap between germline ends came to 13 bases. The germline CDR1 and CDR2 sequences are MDHEN and SYDVKM. The CDR3 loop spans 13 amino acids.

In this sample, this clonotype is medium-sized. This chain links TRBV29-1 with TRBJ2-2; D possibly corresponds to TRBD2 (5 bases). The germline V gene encodes CDR1 SQVTM and CDR2 ANQGSEA. The CDR3 spans 12 residues. Trimming shortened V by 7 bases and J by 1 base, and 7 bases separated the two germline ends. Written as DNA, the CDR3 is TGCAGCGCCCGGGAGAACACCGGGGAGCTGTTTTTT. It encodes CSARENTGELFF.

This chain links TRBV9 with TRBJ2-3; a possible D gene is TRBD2 (5 bases). There are 15 residues in the CDR3. In germline, CDR1 is SGDLS, CDR2 YYNGEE. V was cut by 2 bases and J by 0 bases, with 10 bases left in between. The CDR3 DNA follows: TGTGCCAGCAGCGTTTTCGGACTCAGCACAGATACGCAGTATTTT. This encodes CASSVFGLSTDTQYF.

This clonotype was counted many times. This rearrangement joins TRBV7-2 to TRBJ1-2; TRBD1 matches 7 bases. V lost 5 bases, J lost 3 bases, and 6 bases stayed unmatched. Germline V gene lookup returns CDR1 SGHTA and CDR2 FQGNSA. The CDR3 is 14 residues long. The CDR3 DNA sequence: TGTGCCAGCAGCCCGCGTGGGACAGACTATGGCTACACCTTC. Translated: CASSPRGTDYGYTF.

At least ten counts were recorded for this clonotype. This chain uses TRBV20-1 with TRBJ1-1; D is undetermined. This CDR3 is built from 11 residues. The V end lost 3 bases, the J end lost 4 bases, and 6 bases lay between the germline ends. The germline V gene has CDR1 DFQATT and CDR2 SNEGSKA (reference sequence). The CDR3 DNA sequence: TGCAGTGCTAGGTTGCGCACTGAAGCTTTCTTT. Its protein product is CSARLRTEAFF.

This clonotype was detected only a few times. The chain couples TRBV5-1 to TRBJ2-7; D remains ambiguous. The CDR3 has 17 residues. Per the germline V gene, CDR1 is SGHRS and CDR2 is YFSETQ. V dropped 0 bases and J dropped 2 bases, with 18 bases sitting between them. DNA for the CDR3: TGCGCCAGCAGCTTGGCCGGACGTAGTCGGCGCGCCTACGAGCAGTACTTC. The encoded protein is CASSLAGRSRRAYEQYF.

This clonotype appeared many times. The rearrangement links TRBV5-8 to TRBJ2-7; the D is unclear. The CDR3 is 12 amino acids. With 1 base removed from V and 3 bases from J, the gap between germline ends came to 5 bases. The germline V gene encodes CDR1 SGHTS and CDR2 YDEGEE. CDR3 coding DNA: TGTGCCAGCAGCTTGTCGCGCTACGAGCAGTACTTC. It translates to CASSLSRYEQYF.

The chain combines TRBV5-1 with TRBJ2-1, with 7 bases aligning to TRBD1. Looked up from germline, CDR1 is SGHRS and CDR2 is YFSETQ. This CDR3 contains 16 residues. The trim removed 3 bases at V and 8 bases at J, leaving 14 bases unmatched. DNA for the CDR3: TGCGCCAGCAGCTGGAGCCAGGGGACAGTTCCAGATGAGCAGTTCTTC. This translates into CASSWSQGTVPDEQFF.

This clonotype was picked up many times. This sequence joins TRBV7-3 and TRBJ2-1; D call uncertain. The V and J ends lost 1 base and 0 bases respectively, with 7 bases between them. Germline assignment: CDR1 SGHTA and CDR2 FQGTGA. The CDR3 extends over 15 amino acids. This chain's CDR3 is CASSLSASSYNEQFF. The CDR3 coding sequence is TGTGCCAGCAGCTTAAGTGCTAGCTCCTACAATGAGCAGTTCTTC.